These 15 T cell receptor beta chains originate from one sample sequenced in a study of OX40 agonist ivuxolimab in advanced cancers. Clones were sequenced by immunoSEQ multiplex PCR, and TCRdb holds only the in-frame ones, with some missing. The data contain 72,000 or so clones, 80% to 85% of them seen just once; the ten biggest clones take up 3.5% to 5%. The sample in question was CD4+ or CD8+ T cells sorted from blood, obtained in a trial of the OX40 agonist ivuxolimab. All receptors derive from an adult with an advanced solid tumor such as melanoma, head and neck, liver or kidney cancer.

CDR3 residues: CASSLGPTGDQHF. CDR3 DNA sequence: TGCGCCAGCAGCTTGGGCCCGACAGGAGACCAGCATTTT. This chain uses TRBV5-1 with TRBJ1-5, with D perhaps matching TRBD1 (6 bases). Trimming took 0 bases from V and 12 from J, leaving 13 bases between them. The CDR3 runs to 13 residues. Germline V gives CDR1 SGHRS, CDR2 YFSETQ. Combining the CDR3 with reference TRBV5-1 and TRBJ1-5 gives the whole variable domain KAGVTQTPRYLIKTRGQQVTLSCSPISGHRSVSWYQQTPGQGLQFLFEYFSETQRNKGNFPGRFSGRQFSNSRSEMNVSTLELGDSALYLCASSLGPTGDQHFGDGTRLSIL.

J is TRBJ2-7 and V is TRBV28; D unclear. This CDR3 region has 14 residues. V gave up 1 base and J gave up 4 bases, with 11 bases separating them. Germline-derived CDR1 and CDR2 are MDHEN and SYDVKM. CDR3 sequence reads: CASSLSFGVYEQYF. The CDR3 coding sequence is TGTGCCAGCAGTTTATCTTTTGGGGTTTACGAGCAGTACTTC.

J is TRBJ2-1 and V is TRBV5-1, with D possibly TRBD2 on 5 matching bases. Germline V gene lookup returns CDR1 SGHRS and CDR2 YFSETQ. There are 15 residues in the CDR3. Trimming left V 0 bases short and J 3 bases short, with 10 bases between. The chain's CDR3 is CASSLGSSNYNEQFF. In nucleotides, the CDR3 is TGCGCCAGCAGCTTGGGTTCTAGCAACTACAATGAGCAGTTCTTC. Based on the CDR3 plus reference TRBV5-1 and TRBJ2-1, the full variable domain is KAGVTQTPRYLIKTRGQQVTLSCSPISGHRSVSWYQQTPGQGLQFLFEYFSETQRNKGNFPGRFSGRQFSNSRSEMNVSTLELGDSALYLCASSLGSSNYNEQFFGPGTRLTVL.

The J gene is TRBJ1-1, the V gene TRBV7-8; TRBD1 aligns across 10 bases. There are 16 residues in the CDR3. The ends lost 5 bases at V and 5 bases at J; junction bases unmatched: 11. Per the germline V gene, CDR1 is SGHVS and CDR2 is FQNEAQ. CDR3 coding DNA: TGTGCCAGCAGCGCCCCCTCGACAGGGGGCCGAACTGAAGCTTTCTTT. Translation gives CASSAPSTGGRTEAFF.

The V gene is TRBV27, the J gene TRBJ2-7, with D possibly being TRBD1 or TRBD2 (5 bases each). The germline V and J ends were trimmed by 5 bases and 0 bases, with 17 bases remaining between them. This CDR3 has 16 residues. In germline, CDR1 is MNHEY, CDR2 SMNVEV (reference sequence). The CDR3 region has the DNA TGTGCCAGCAGTACCTTAAGGGACCTTAGCTCCTACGAGCAGTACTTC. Amino acids: CASSTLRDLSSYEQYF.

The chain combines TRBV6-1 with TRBJ1-1; D uncertain. V was trimmed by 6 bases and J by 2 bases, leaving 10 bases between them. The CDR3 consists of 13 residues. CDR1 is MNHNS and CDR2 is SASEGT in the germline V gene. In DNA form, the CDR3 reads TGTGCCAGCAGAGTAGACCTAAACACTGAAGCTTTCTTT. Translation gives CASRVDLNTEAFF.

This clone was counted between two and nine times. The V gene is TRBV6-1, the J gene TRBJ2-7, with 10 bases that match TRBD1. Germline V gene sequence: CDR1 MNHNS, CDR2 SASEGT. The CDR3 runs 14 residues. The J segment lost 2 bases and the V segment lost 6 bases, leaving 4 bases of the junction unmatched. CDR3: CASRGGTGAYEQYF. The CDR3 DNA is TGTGCCAGCAGGGGCGGGACAGGGGCCTACGAGCAGTACTTC.

The rearrangement links TRBV6-6 to TRBJ2-2; 9 bases align to TRBD1. The CDR3 extends over 14 amino acids. With V trimmed by 6 bases and J by 3 bases, 2 bases remained unmatched. Germline CDR1 MNHNY, CDR2 SVGAGI (reference sequence). CDR3 in amino acids: CASSRQGDTGELFF. The DNA of the CDR3 is TGTGCCAGCAGCAGACAGGGGGACACCGGGGAGCTGTTTTTT.

V gene TRBV5-4 combines with J gene TRBJ2-1, with 12 positions matching TRBD2. Germline V gives CDR1 SGHNT, CDR2 YYREEE (reference sequence). CDR3 length: 19 residues. V lost 0 bases and J lost 8; bases outside the gene matches: 15. The CDR3 is CASSLALAGGPTAPHEQFF. The CDR3 nucleotides read TGTGCCAGCAGCTTGGCACTAGCGGGGGGACCTACAGCCCCCCATGAGCAGTTCTTC.

This rearrangement joins TRBV5-4 to TRBJ2-1; TRBD2 aligns across 8 bases. The length of the CDR3 is 13 residues. Germline loops: CDR1 SGHNT, CDR2 YYREEE (reference sequence). The CDR3 loop reads CGSGVGSYNEQFF. For the CDR3, the DNA is TGTGGTAGCGGGGTAGGCTCCTACAATGAGCAGTTCTTC.

This clone was found a few times. The chain combines TRBV9 with TRBJ1-5, with D possibly TRBD1 on 6 matching bases. CDR1 and CDR2 (germline): SGDLS, YYNGEE. V was shortened by 0 bases and J by 5 bases, with 6 bases between the two germline ends. This CDR3 region has 13 residues. CDR3 in amino acids: CASSVGQDQPQHF. DNA for the CDR3: TGTGCCAGCAGCGTAGGACAGGATCAGCCCCAGCATTTT.

V is TRBV7-2 and J is TRBJ1-1; D is unclear. Germline CDR1 and CDR2: SGHTA and FQGNSA. The CDR3 spans 15 residues. The germline V and J ends were trimmed by 2 bases and 0 bases, with 10 bases remaining between them. The CDR3 DNA reads as TGTGCCAGCAGCTTATACGTCAGGCTGAACACTGAAGCTTTCTTT. It translates to CASSLYVRLNTEAFF.

V and J are TRBV6-5 and TRBJ2-2; D ambiguous. CDR1 MNHEY and CDR2 SVGAGI come from the germline V gene. Between the trimmed V and J ends, which lost 4 bases and 6 bases, there was a span of 9 bases. The CDR3 consists of 13 residues. The CDR3: CASSSSWAGELFF. CDR3 coding DNA: TGTGCCAGCAGTTCTAGTTGGGCCGGGGAGCTGTTTTTT.

The table lists this clone with a few counts. The chain joins TRBV5-8 to TRBJ1-2; TRBD1 is a possible D gene (5 bases). The CDR3 is 14 residues long. Germline V CDR1 and CDR2: SGHTS, YDEGEE. Trimming stripped 4 bases from V and 0 bases from J, with 10 bases between. DNA of the CDR3: TGTGCCAGCAGCCCCGAGACAGCTAACTATGGCTACACCTTC. It is translated as CASSPETANYGYTF. The whole variable domain, remainder taken from reference TRBV5-8 and TRBJ1-2, is EAGVTQSPTHLIKTRGQQATLRCSPISGHTSVYWYQQALGLGLQFLLWYDEGEERNRGNFPPRFSGRQFPNYSSELNVNALELEDSALYLCASSPETANYGYTFGSGTRLTVV.

This chain joins TRBV5-4 and TRBJ1-1, with D possibly being TRBD1 (6 bases). Per germline, CDR1 SGHNT and CDR2 YYREEE (reference sequence). The length of the CDR3 is 15 residues. The germline V and J ends were trimmed by 4 bases and 3 bases, with 16 bases remaining between them. The CDR3 reads CASSPSGGIDTEAFF. As DNA, the CDR3 is TGTGCCAGCAGCCCCTCGGGGGGCATAGACACTGAAGCTTTCTTT.